This T cell receptor (beta chain) was found in a study of beta chain features in type 1 diabetes. Trimming left V 5 bases short and J 4 bases short, with 9 bases between. Looked up from germline, CDR1 is SGHTA and CDR2 is FQGNSA. This CDR3 contains 14 residues. Based on CD45RO/CCR7/CD25/CD127/CD95/CD27, CD4+ regulatory, stem cell-like memory, naive and central memory cells were sorted. The whole isolated RNA underwent reverse transcription, so sequencing captured expressed TCRB transcripts. Sequenced by immunoSEQ multiplex PCR; TCRdb stores in-frame clones only, minus some. The sample has about 700,000 clones, around 15% seen once. General study findings and limits: There was a moderate but significant shortening of TCRB CDR3s in all four CD4+ subsets of Type 1 diabetes patients.

With respect to this clone: The antigen remains unidentified.

The sequence was obtained from a man younger than 30 with type 1 diabetes. The chain recombines TRBV7-2 with TRBJ2-6; D is undetermined. Sequencing was carried out using naive CD4+ T cells from blood. CDR3 in amino acids: CASSPKVGANVLTF. CDR3 nucleotide sequence: TGTGCCAGCAGCCCCAAGGTCGGGGCCAACGTCCTGACTTTC.